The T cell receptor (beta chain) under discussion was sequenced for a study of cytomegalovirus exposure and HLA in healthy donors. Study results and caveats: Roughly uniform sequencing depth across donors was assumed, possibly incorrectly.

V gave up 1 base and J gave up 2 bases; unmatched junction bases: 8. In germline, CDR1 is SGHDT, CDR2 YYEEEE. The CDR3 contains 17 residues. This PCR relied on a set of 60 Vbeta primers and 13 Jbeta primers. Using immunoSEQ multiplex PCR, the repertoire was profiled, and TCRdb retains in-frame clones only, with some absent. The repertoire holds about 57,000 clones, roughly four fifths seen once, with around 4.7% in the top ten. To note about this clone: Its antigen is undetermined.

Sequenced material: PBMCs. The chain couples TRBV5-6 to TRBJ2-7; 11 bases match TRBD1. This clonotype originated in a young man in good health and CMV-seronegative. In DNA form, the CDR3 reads TGTGCCAGCAGCTTGTTTGGGACAGGGGGTTCGACCTACGAGCAGTACTTC. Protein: CASSLFGTGGSTYEQYF.